This T cell receptor (beta chain) stems from a study of blood T cell repertoires in COVID-19. Authors' methods: Amplification of reference gene primers was used by the study to estimate nucleated cell counts. Some clones are missing from TCRdb's copy, which holds only in-frame ones; the method was immunoSEQ multiplex PCR. The V and J calls and clone size are taken from that table; D and trimming were inferred from the DNA. The sample shows 150,000 to 200,000 clones, more than 75% of them seen only once. Participant ages covered about 18 to 100 years across around 25 US areas. Sequencing used PBMCs or T cells enriched from blood (not recorded which). This TCR came from a woman in her forties or fifties with acute COVID-19.

The CDR3 nucleotides read TGTGCCAGCAGTGAGGAACTAGCGGGGAACACCGGGGAGCTGTTTTTT. Residues: CASSEELAGNTGELFF. The rearrangement joins TRBV28 to TRBJ2-2; the match to TRBD2 covers 9 bases. Germline-derived CDR1 and CDR2 are MDHEN and SYDVKM. Trimming removed 5 bases from V and 1 base from J; junction bases left unmatched: 5. This CDR3 spans 16 amino acids.